This T cell receptor (beta chain) derives from a study of patients and donors after allogeneic stem cell transplantation. This clonotype was recorded many times. V lost 3 bases, J lost 2 bases, and 17 bases lay in between. Germline V gene data show CDR1 as MGHRA and CDR2 as YSYEKL. This CDR3 has 16 amino acids. TCRdb reprocessed the RT-PCR reads with MiXCR, giving one entry per CDR3 protein. The sample lists 150,000 to 200,000 distinct CDR3 sequences; more than 20% were seen once. The J gene is TRBJ2-7, the V gene TRBV4-1; D is perhaps TRBD1 or TRBD2 (5 bases each). This TCR derives from a human donor who was either an allogeneic HSCT recipient or a stem cell or donor lymphocyte infusion donor (not recorded which). It is not recorded whose cells these are; they may come from a transplant donor. Sequenced material: blood, either unsorted or a sorted T cell fraction (not recorded which). The CDR3 DNA reads as TGCGCCAGCAGCCATCTTGCCAGGGAGATCGCCTACGAGCAGTACTTC. Amino acids: CASSHLAREIAYEQYF.